This is a list of T cell receptor beta chains from one sample in a study of shared clonotypes between healthy human individuals. Clones were read by immunoSEQ multiplex PCR, and TCRdb kept only the in-frame ones, dropping some. The sample holds about 470,000 clones; 75% to 85% are singletons and the top ten take under 15%. Input material: PBMCs. The receptors originated from a woman aged 40 to 50 in good health. Some clones in this sample may be carry-over from other donors' samples. Both conserved end residues are part of each CDR3. D genes are given only for firm matches. The listing skips clone size in some rows; elsewhere it reads once, few, many or a size class.

size: -
D: TRBD1
J: TRBJ2-7
V: TRBV18
DNA: TGTGCCAGCGGACAGGGGACCTACGAGCAGTACTTC
CDR3: CASGQGTYEQYF

size: many
D: -
J: TRBJ1-1
V: TRBV19
DNA: TGTGCCAGTAGTCGGTGGGAAACTGAAGCTTTCTTT
CDR3: CASSRWETEAFF

size: -
D: -
J: TRBJ1-1
V: TRBV6-1
DNA: TGTGCCAGCAGTGAAAACTTGGACCCGCAGGCGTCGAGAGCTTTCTTT
CDR3: CASSENLDPQASRAFF

size: -
D: TRBD1
J: TRBJ1-2
V: TRBV5-1
DNA: TGCGCCAGCAGCTGGGGTCCCGGGACAGGCGGCGGAGGCTACACCTTC
CDR3: CASSWGPGTGGGGYTF

size: -
D: TRBD1
J: TRBJ2-3
V: TRBV2
DNA: TGTGCCACCCACCGGACAGGGACTAGCACAGATACGCAGTATTTT
CDR3: CATHRTGTSTDTQYF

size: -
D: -
J: TRBJ1-1
V: TRBV2
DNA: TGTGCCAGCAGTAGCCGGGGAGAAGCTTTCTTT
CDR3: CASSSRGEAFF

size: once
D: TRBD2
J: TRBJ2-3
V: TRBV30
DNA: TGTGCCTGGAGACGGACTAGCGGCAGCACAGATACGCAGTATTTT
CDR3: CAWRRTSGSTDTQYF

size: -
D: -
J: TRBJ2-1
V: TRBV18
DNA: TGTGCCAGCTCACCAGGGTTTGGAGGGGGAGAGAATGAGCAGTTCTTC
CDR3: CASSPGFGGGENEQFF

size: once
D: -
J: TRBJ2-2
V: TRBV10-2
DNA: TGCGCCAGCAGACTAGCTGGTAGCGCCGGGGAGCTGTTTTTT
CDR3: CASRLAGSAGELFF

size: -
D: TRBD2
J: TRBJ2-5
V: TRBV4-1
DNA: TGCGCCAGCAGCCATGGTTCCCACTCGCCACTAGCGGGGGCCACGCGGACCCAGTACTTC
CDR3: CASSHGSHSPLAGATRTQYF

size: few
D: TRBD2
J: TRBJ2-4
V: TRBV11-2
DNA: TGTGCCAGCAGCTTATGGGGACTAGTAACCAAAAACATTCAGTACTTC
CDR3: CASSLWGLVTKNIQYF

size: few
D: -
J: TRBJ1-2
V: TRBV2
DNA: TGTGCCAGCAGTGGAGGTGAGGGAGGCTACACCTTC
CDR3: CASSGGEGGYTF

size: -
D: -
J: TRBJ2-7
V: TRBV19
DNA: TGTGCCAGTAGTGGGTACTACGAGCAGTACTTC
CDR3: CASSGYYEQYF

size: -
D: TRBD2
J: TRBJ2-7
V: TRBV10-3
DNA: TGTGCCATCAGCCCAGCGGGAGGGCCCTACGAGCAGTACTTC
CDR3: CAISPAGGPYEQYF

size: -
D: -
J: TRBJ2-7
V: TRBV2
DNA: TGTGCCAGCAGTGAGGGCCTGCAGACCGCCTACGAGCAGTACTTC
CDR3: CASSEGLQTAYEQYF

size: -
D: TRBD2
J: TRBJ2-2
V: TRBV30
DNA: TGTGCCTGGAGTGTTGGGGCGGGAGGCTACACCGGGGAGCTGTTTTTT
CDR3: CAWSVGAGGYTGELFF

size: -
D: -
J: TRBJ2-7
V: TRBV11-2
DNA: TGTGCCAGCAGCTTAGGTAGTGGACAGTTCTACGAGCAGTACTTC
CDR3: CASSLGSGQFYEQYF

size: -
D: TRBD2
J: TRBJ2-1
V: TRBV19
DNA: TGTGCCAGTAGTATGACCCTAGCGGGAAAGGAGCAGTTCTTC
CDR3: CASSMTLAGKEQFF

size: -
D: TRBD1
J: TRBJ2-7
V: TRBV18
DNA: TGTGCCAGCTCACCAGGGACAGGTCCCTACGAGCAGTACTTC
CDR3: CASSPGTGPYEQYF

size: -
D: -
J: TRBJ2-1
V: TRBV18
DNA: TGTGCCAGCTCCCTTAGCGACTATGGGTCCCAACAATCGGAGCAGTTCTTC
CDR3: CASSLSDYGSQQSEQFF

size: -
D: -
J: TRBJ1-1
V: TRBV19
DNA: TGTGCCAGTAGTATTTCACCTTTGAACACTGAAGCTTTCTTT
CDR3: CASSISPLNTEAFF

size: -
D: TRBD1
J: TRBJ1-4
V: TRBV19
DNA: TGTGCCAGTAGTCTCCGGGACAGCTTCAATGAAAAACTGTTTTTT
CDR3: CASSLRDSFNEKLFF

size: -
D: TRBD1
J: TRBJ2-3
V: TRBV5-1
DNA: TGCGCCAGCAGCCCTCCCCGGACAGGTATCGCAGATACGCAGTATTTT
CDR3: CASSPPRTGIADTQYF

size: once
D: -
J: TRBJ2-3
V: TRBV7-3
DNA: TGTGCCAGCAGCTTAAGTCCGGGGCGCACAGATACGCAGTATTTT
CDR3: CASSLSPGRTDTQYF

size: -
D: TRBD2
J: TRBJ2-1
V: TRBV30
DNA: TGTGCCTGGAGTGCCGGTGGGAGGGGACTACAAAACAATGAGCAGTTCTTC
CDR3: CAWSAGGRGLQNNEQFF

size: -
D: -
J: TRBJ2-5
V: TRBV30
DNA: TGTGCCTGGAGTGACCTTGGCGGGCTGGGGCAAGAGACCCAGTACTTC
CDR3: CAWSDLGGLGQETQYF

size: once
D: -
J: TRBJ1-2
V: TRBV19
DNA: TGTGCCAGTAGTATGGTACCCAGGGACTATGGCTACACCTTC
CDR3: CASSMVPRDYGYTF

size: -
D: TRBD2
J: TRBJ2-5
V: TRBV2
DNA: TGTGCCAGAGGACTAGCGGGAGATGAGACCCAGTACTTC
CDR3: CARGLAGDETQYF

size: once
D: -
J: TRBJ2-2
V: TRBV5-1
DNA: TGCGCCAGCAGCTTGGAGGTCTCCGGAAACACCGGGGAGCTGTTTTTT
CDR3: CASSLEVSGNTGELFF

size: -
D: -
J: TRBJ1-1
V: TRBV18
DNA: TGTGCCAGCTCAGAACAGCCCAACACTGAAGCTTTCTTT
CDR3: CASSEQPNTEAFF

size: -
D: -
J: TRBJ2-6
V: TRBV28
DNA: TGTGCCAGCAGAGGGGGGGGACTATCTGGGGCCAACGTCCTGACTTTC
CDR3: CASRGGGLSGANVLTF

size: -
D: -
J: TRBJ2-2
V: TRBV7-2
DNA: TGTGCCAGCAGCCCGGGACTTTACACCGGGGAGCTGTTTTTT
CDR3: CASSPGLYTGELFF

size: -
D: TRBD1
J: TRBJ2-5
V: TRBV5-6
DNA: TGTGCCAGCAGCTTGGGGCCGTCGGGGCAGGGGGCGAAGACCCAGTACTTC
CDR3: CASSLGPSGQGAKTQYF

size: -
D: -
J: TRBJ2-7
V: TRBV7-9
DNA: TGTGCCAGCAGCTTATTCAGGGGTAAATCCGAGCAGTACTTC
CDR3: CASSLFRGKSEQYF

size: -
D: TRBD2
J: TRBJ2-1
V: TRBV30
DNA: TGTGCCTGGAGCGGACTAGCGGGAGTTGAGCAGTTCTTC
CDR3: CAWSGLAGVEQFF

size: few
D: TRBD2
J: TRBJ2-3
V: TRBV6-6
DNA: TGTGCCAGCAGCCTTCGGACTAGCGGGATCACAGATACGCAGTATTTT
CDR3: CASSLRTSGITDTQYF

size: -
D: -
J: TRBJ1-1
V: TRBV7-9
DNA: TGTGCCAGCAGCTTAGTCGCGAACACTGAAGCTTTCTTT
CDR3: CASSLVANTEAFF

size: -
D: -
J: TRBJ1-2
V: TRBV6-1
DNA: TGTGCCAGCAGTGAAGTGGAGGGGGGCAGGTATGGCTACACCTTC
CDR3: CASSEVEGGRYGYTF

size: -
D: -
J: TRBJ1-4
V: TRBV9
DNA: TGTGCCAGCAGCCGAGCACCCGCTGCAACTAATGAAAAACTGTTTTTT
CDR3: CASSRAPAATNEKLFF

size: few
D: -
J: TRBJ2-2
V: TRBV27
DNA: TGTGCCAGCAGTCCCCGGGGGCTTGGAACCGGGGAGCTGTTTTTT
CDR3: CASSPRGLGTGELFF

size: few
D: TRBD2
J: TRBJ2-1
V: TRBV19
DNA: TGTGCCAGTAGAGGTGGGACTAGCGGGTACAATGAGCAGTTCTTC
CDR3: CASRGGTSGYNEQFF

size: -
D: TRBD2
J: TRBJ2-3
V: TRBV7-6
DNA: TGTGCCAGCAGCTTAGCCGGGACTAGACTTAGCACAGATACGCAGTATTTT
CDR3: CASSLAGTRLSTDTQYF

size: -
D: TRBD2
J: TRBJ2-3
V: TRBV30
DNA: TGTGCCTGGAGTAGGGAGGGCCCAGATACGCAGTATTTT
CDR3: CAWSREGPDTQYF

size: -
D: -
J: TRBJ2-7
V: TRBV23-1
DNA: TGCGCCAGCATGGACAGTCCCTACGAGCAGTACTTC
CDR3: CASMDSPYEQYF

size: once
D: TRBD1
J: TRBJ2-7
V: TRBV9
DNA: TGTGCCAGCAGCGTAGAACAGGGGGCCGCCTACGAGCAGTACTTC
CDR3: CASSVEQGAAYEQYF

size: -
D: TRBD2
J: TRBJ2-6
V: TRBV7-9
DNA: TGTGCCAGCAGAGCTAGCGGCACCCCTACCTACGCTGGGGCCAACGTCCTGACTTTC
CDR3: CASRASGTPTYAGANVLTF

size: -
D: -
J: TRBJ2-2
V: TRBV30
DNA: TGTGCCTGGACGTATAACACCGGGGAGCTGTTTTTT
CDR3: CAWTYNTGELFF

size: -
D: -
J: TRBJ2-5
V: TRBV7-2
DNA: TGTGCCAGCAGCTTATCGGGTGCGGAAGAGACCCAGTACTTC
CDR3: CASSLSGAEETQYF

size: -
D: -
J: TRBJ2-7
V: TRBV27
DNA: TGTGCCAGCAGTTACAGCCCTGCGCAGTACTTC
CDR3: CASSYSPAQYF

size: once
D: -
J: TRBJ1-4
V: TRBV5-4
DNA: TGTGCCAGCAGCTTGGAGGGGTCCGGTGAAAAACTGTTTTTT
CDR3: CASSLEGSGEKLFF

size: -
D: -
J: TRBJ1-1
V: TRBV6-6
DNA: TGTGCCAGCACCGAGACCACAAAAGCTTTCTTT
CDR3: CASTETTKAFF

size: -
D: TRBD1
J: TRBJ1-5
V: TRBV4-3
DNA: TGCGCCAGCAGCCATTCTCCGCCCCGACAGGGTTACAATCAGCCCCAGCATTTT
CDR3: CASSHSPPRQGYNQPQHF

size: -
D: TRBD1
J: TRBJ2-7
V: TRBV6-1
DNA: TGTGCCGGAGACCGCGACGAGGGGGCGGATGAGCAGTACTTC
CDR3: CAGDRDEGADEQYF

size: -
D: TRBD2
J: TRBJ2-1
V: TRBV7-3
DNA: TGTGCCAGCAGCGTAACCCTACTAGCGGGAGCTGAGCAGTTCTTC
CDR3: CASSVTLLAGAEQFF

size: -
D: -
J: TRBJ1-1
V: TRBV7-3
DNA: TGTGCCAGCAGCTTAGCAGGGGCAGGGACTGAAGCTTTCTTT
CDR3: CASSLAGAGTEAFF

size: -
D: -
J: TRBJ1-1
V: TRBV7-8
DNA: TGTGCCAGCAGCTCGGGACGGAACACTGAAGCTTTCTTT
CDR3: CASSSGRNTEAFF

size: -
D: -
J: TRBJ1-2
V: TRBV4-2
DNA: TGTGCCAGCAGCCCCCACACGGAGGGGGGGGGTGGCTACACCTTC
CDR3: CASSPHTEGGGGYTF

size: -
D: -
J: TRBJ2-1
V: TRBV5-1
DNA: TGCGCCAGCAGCTTGGGCGTAAGGAATGAGCAGTTCTTC
CDR3: CASSLGVRNEQFF

size: -
D: TRBD2
J: TRBJ2-2
V: TRBV30
DNA: TGTGCCTGGAGTTTCGGGGGGGCGAACACCGGGGAGCTGTTTTTT
CDR3: CAWSFGGANTGELFF

size: -
D: -
J: TRBJ2-3
V: TRBV29-1
DNA: TGCAGCGTTGGAGCAGCAAGGGGGACAGATACGCAGTATTTT
CDR3: CSVGAARGTDTQYF